This paragraph covers one T cell receptor (beta chain) sequence. Its antigen remains unidentified. This entry comes from a study of post-analysis software for immune sequencing data. Findings of the study overall: The normalized Chao1 diversity of multiple sclerosis patients was significantly lower than that of controls.

Unique molecular identifiers featured in each of the TCR beta cDNA libraries. Once about 0.85 to 11 million T cells were used, a few hundred thousand cDNA molecules resulted. TCRdb fed the PCR reads into MiXCR, producing one record per CDR3 protein. Of 820,000 or so distinct CDR3 sequences in the sample, approximately 53% are singletons; the top ten hold 4.6%. Input material: blood. This sequence was found in a girl aged 10-17 years with multiple sclerosis.

The CDR3 region has the DNA TGTGCCAGCAGCCGTCCCAATGAAAAACTGTTTTTT. Translated, it gives CASSRPNEKLFF. The rearrangement links TRBV6-5 to TRBJ1-4; D is ambiguous. CDR1 and CDR2 from the germline V gene are MNHEY and SVGAGI. Trimming shortened V by 6 bases and J by 5 bases, and 7 bases separated the two germline ends. This CDR3 has 12 amino acids.